This section outlines one T cell receptor beta chain sequence together with its context. Its antigen remains unidentified. The data originate from a study of T cell responses to AZD1222 COVID-19 vaccine. Study-level findings and limits: CD4 TCRs associated with vaccination spanned spike, dominating at 160-218 and 743-854. Unmutated variant regions reportedly attract nearly half of all spike-specific TCRs. Elevations in Spike-specific TCR breadth and depth followed administration of two AZD1222 doses.

Produced via immunoSEQ multiplex PCR; TCRdb's table is partial and in-frame only. The sample has roughly 100,000 clones, roughly 90% seen once; the top ten hold under 30%. V shed 6 bases and J shed 1 base, with 13 bases lying between them. Germline V lookup: CDR1 MGHDK, CDR2 SYGVNS. This CDR3 comprises 15 residues. The gene calls are TRBV25-1 and TRBJ1-3; D remains ambiguous. Here the sequenced sample was peripheral blood, taken on day 0 of AZD1222 vaccination. This clonotype originated in an adult in good health. CDR3 residues: CASSIGTKSGNTIYF. The CDR3 nucleotides read TGTGCCAGCAGCATCGGAACCAAATCTGGAAACACCATATATTTT. Full variable domain (missing parts from reference TRBV25-1 and TRBJ1-3): EADIYQTPRYLVIGTGKKITLECSQTMGHDKMYWYQQDPGMELHLIHYSYGVNSTEKGDLSSESTVSRIRTEHFPLTLESARPSHTSQYLCASSIGTKSGNTIYFGEGSWLTVV.